The rows below give T cell receptor beta chains drawn from one sample of a study of Tregs in tolerant kidney transplant recipients. Method: immunoSEQ multiplex PCR; TCRdb's copy keeps in-frame clones and lacks some. The profile shows tens of thousands of clones, roughly 84% of them singletons. The specimen sequenced was CD4+ T cells from blood. The receptors come from a human donor in good health. The conserved cysteine and the conserved F or W are not part of the CDR3 here.

v_gene,CDR3aa
TRBV7-9,ASSLRQGAPGELF
TRBV10-3,ASTSLGGEKLF
TRBV9,ASGDPVAGAF
TRBV4-1,ASSRGGIMNTEAF
TRBV5-1,ASRKLPGQGEEAF
TRBV19,ASSIRRGMSEAF
TRBV18,ASSPSVSTDTQY
TRBV6-1,ASSEAGAKNIQY
TRBV5-4,ASSLGSGTGELF
TRBV5-1,ASSLANSGGQETQY
TRBV6-1,ASRLDPYEKLF
TRBV11-3,ASSFKGFLSQETQY
TRBV7-2,ASSLEPGLAYEQY
TRBV6-6,ASSYAGNQPQH
TRBV7-9,ASSLGALGHEKLF
TRBV15,ATSRGGTLTGELF
TRBV2,ASSRQDSSYNEQF
TRBV4-1,ASSQDLGSVSLAKNIQY
TRBV14,ASSPGQRLLYEQY
TRBV14,ASSQEVRTFNEKLF
TRBV4-1,ASSHHRGVDTQY
TRBV19,ASSGSTDTQY
TRBV11-2,ASSWAGLAADTQY
TRBV30,AGGPASYEQY
TRBV6-5,ASTLDGDTQY
TRBV5-1,ASSPSRTALNTEAF
TRBV7-3,ASRAGLAGAGELF
TRBV4-1,ASSQQGPWVQTYNEQF
TRBV15,ATSRDGTQGNTIY
TRBV5-6,ASSYASSYNEQF
TRBV7-2,ASSLEGTSDSPLH
TRBV6-5,ASSETIGHEQY
TRBV9,ASSPSPGQEETQY
TRBV5-1,ASSLDVGRGETQY
TRBV29-1,SVETGGANTEAF
TRBV11-2,ASSSNPGLNTGELF
TRBV6-1,ASRRLAGISDTQY
TRBV14,ASSPRTGRQYEQY
TRBV6-6,ASSYGQSYTQY
TRBV29-1,SVGRRLGDAEAF
TRBV4-2,ASSQGSSGSYNEQF
TRBV27,ASSLPPLAGGPDTQY
TRBV9,ASSVGTSGFYEQY
TRBV15,ATSRLAGEYNEQF
TRBV7-9,ASSLDSFNYGYT
TRBV6-1,ASSGEGLAGLYEQY
TRBV2,ASTEGAGEYYGYT
TRBV2,ASSVGAGGSTDTQY
TRBV12-2,ASRSGGGETQY